This T cell receptor beta chain stems from a study of molecular identifiers for immune sequencing clone quantification. Sorted inputs of roughly 17,000 to 1,100,000 cells, with 10%, 30% or 50% RNA, yielded naive CD8 libraries. One entry per CDR3 protein results from TCRdb running MiXCR on the PCR reads. The data contain around 9,000 distinct CDR3 sequences, roughly 19% of them seen just once; the ten biggest clones take up roughly 1.5%. To note about this clonotype: Its antigen is unknown.

Study-wide findings and caveats: Whereas naive cells kept under 1% of molecules in clones above 20 RNA copies, such clones held over 97% in effectors.

The sample comprised naive CD8+ T cells from blood, with Jurkat cell RNA spiked in. The sample's subset: FACS-sorted CD8+CD4-CCR7+CD45RA+ naive T cells. The clonotype originates from a human donor in good health. Some libraries in this study had Jurkat cell RNA spiked in.

CDR3 in amino acids: CASSPTDFSSSYNEQFF. The CDR3 nucleotides read TGTGCCAGCAGTCCGACGGACTTTTCGAGCTCCTACAATGAGCAGTTCTTC. The chain recombines TRBV27 with TRBJ2-1, with D perhaps matching TRBD2 (5 bases). Per the germline V gene, CDR1 is MNHEY and CDR2 is SMNVEV (reference sequence). The ends were cut back, 5 bases at V and 0 bases at J, with 17 bases in the middle. The CDR3 extends over 17 amino acids.